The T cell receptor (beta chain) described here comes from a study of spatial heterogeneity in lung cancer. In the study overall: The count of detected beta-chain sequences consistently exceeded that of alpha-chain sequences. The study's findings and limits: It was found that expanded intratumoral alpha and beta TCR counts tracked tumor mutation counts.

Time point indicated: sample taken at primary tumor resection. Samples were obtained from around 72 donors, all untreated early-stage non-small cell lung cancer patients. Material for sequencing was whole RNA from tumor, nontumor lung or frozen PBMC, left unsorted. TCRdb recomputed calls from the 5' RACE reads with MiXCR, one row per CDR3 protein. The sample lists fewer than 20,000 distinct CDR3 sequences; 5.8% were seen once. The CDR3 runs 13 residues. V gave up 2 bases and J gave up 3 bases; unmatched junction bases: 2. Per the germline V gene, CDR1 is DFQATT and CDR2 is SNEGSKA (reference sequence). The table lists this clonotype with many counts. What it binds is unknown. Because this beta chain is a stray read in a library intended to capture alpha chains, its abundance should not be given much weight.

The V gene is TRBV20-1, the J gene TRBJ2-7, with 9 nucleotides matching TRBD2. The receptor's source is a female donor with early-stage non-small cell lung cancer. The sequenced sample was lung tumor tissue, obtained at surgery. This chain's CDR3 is CSARNSGSYEQYF. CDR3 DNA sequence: TGCAGTGCTAGAAATAGCGGGAGCTACGAGCAGTACTTC.